The clone carrying this T cell receptor (beta chain) was recorded many times. This sample is drawn from a study of T cells in Graves' hyperthyroidism and ophthalmopathy. Study details: Any treatment followed the collection of peripheral blood at initial diagnosis.

Diagnosis relied on clinical symptoms, serum thyroxine and TRAb, thyroid ultrasound and orbital computed tomography. Using around 10 ml of fresh peripheral blood, PBMCs were prepared. Trimming stripped 3 bases from V and 0 bases from J, with 6 bases between. The CDR3 contains 13 residues. Germline CDR1 is GTSNPN and CDR2 is SVGIG (reference sequence). TCR beta CDR3 sequences were amplified from RNA transcripts. When the TCR CDR3 underwent first-round RT-PCR, the HTBI primer set was used. TCRdb analysed the multiplex PCR reads with MiXCR anew, one entry per CDR3 protein. The sample gives 550,000 to 650,000 distinct CDR3 sequences, around 13% of which show up once; roughly 13% is in the top ten.

This chain connects TRBV30 to TRBJ2-1; possibly TRBD2 for D (5 bases). Sequencing used blood. This sequence was found in a woman aged 40 to 50 with Graves' hyperthyroidism. The CDR3 reads CAWRRDSYNEQFF. The CDR3 nucleotides are TGTGCCTGGAGGAGGGACTCCTACAATGAGCAGTTCTTC.